Following are 10 T cell receptor beta chains from one sample sequenced in a study of blood T cell repertoires in COVID-19. The repertoire was sequenced with immunoSEQ multiplex PCR; TCRdb's copy has only in-frame clones and lacks some. The table includes roughly 230,000 clones, around four fifths detected once. What was sequenced was peripheral blood. Source of these receptors: a man aged 35-49 years with active or convalescent COVID-19.

The sample holds a few counts of this clone. CDR3 coding DNA: TGTGCCAGTAGTATAGCGAGGGGGCGGACTGAAGCTTTCTTT. Residues: CASSIARGRTEAFF. This chain links TRBV19 with TRBJ1-1; 7 bases are a match to TRBD1. This CDR3 contains 14 residues. Trimming cost V 1 base and J 5 bases; bases outside gene matches: 4. From germline, CDR1 is LNHDA and CDR2 SQIVND (reference sequence).

The chain uses TRBV24-1 and TRBJ2-1; D possibly corresponds to TRBD2 (5 bases). V lost 4 bases, J lost 2 bases, and 14 bases lay in between. The germline CDR1 and CDR2 sequences are KGHDR and SFDVKD. This CDR3 is built from 16 residues. CDR3 DNA: TGTGCCACCAGTGACCCAACTAGTCGAACCTACAATGAGCAGTTCTTC. Protein sequence: CATSDPTSRTYNEQFF.

This chain links TRBV7-2 with TRBJ2-7, with 8 bases matching TRBD1. This CDR3 has 14 amino acids. The germline CDR1 and CDR2 sequences are SGHTA and FQGNSA. V shed 5 bases and J 4 bases; nucleotides not matched to a gene: 7. CDR3 sequence (DNA): TGTGCCAGCAGCAAACAGGGGGTGGGATACGAGCAGTACTTC. It specifies CASSKQGVGYEQYF. The full variable domain, its missing parts supplied by reference TRBV7-2 and TRBJ2-7, is GAGVSQSPSNKVTEKGKDVELRCDPISGHTALYWYRQSLGQGLEFLIYFQGNSAPDKSGLPSDRFSAERTGGSVSTLTIQRTQQEDSAVYLCASSKQGVGYEQYFGPGTRLTVT.

The genes are TRBV7-9 and TRBJ1-4; D is perhaps TRBD1 (6 bases). The V end was cut by 1 base, the J end by 8 bases, with 14 bases between. The CDR3 totals 15 residues. Germline V gene data show CDR1 as SEHNR and CDR2 as FQNEAQ (reference sequence). The CDR3, as DNA: TGTGCCAGCAGCTTAGAGGTTCTGGGGGCAGAAAAACTGTTTTTT. Its protein product is CASSLEVLGAEKLFF.

This clone was found once. This likely reflects a read error, since a far larger clone is one base away. J is TRBJ1-5 and V is TRBV28; the D is unclear. Trimming stripped 4 bases from V and 2 bases from J, with 9 bases between. The CDR3 spans 14 residues. Germline V gives CDR1 MDHEN, CDR2 SYDVKM. The CDR3 reads CASSWEQGNQPQHF. Here the CDR3 DNA reads TGTGCCAGCAGTTGGGAGCAGGGCAATCAGCCCCAGCATTTT. Combining the CDR3 with reference TRBV28 and TRBJ1-5 gives the whole variable domain DVKVTQSSRYLVKRTGEKVFLECVQDMDHENMFWYRQDPGLGLRLIYFSYDVKMKEKGDIPEGYSVSREKKERFSLILESASTNQTSMYLCASSWEQGNQPQHFGDGTRLSIL.

The J gene is TRBJ2-3, the V gene TRBV10-3, with D possibly matching TRBD1 (6 bases). CDR3 size: 14 residues. The V and J ends lost 6 bases and 2 bases respectively, with 12 bases between them. CDR1 and CDR2 (germline): ENHRY, SYGVKD. The CDR3 spells CAISDRTLTDTQYF. The CDR3 DNA reads as TGTGCCATCAGCGACAGGACCCTCACAGATACGCAGTATTTT.

This chain joins TRBV29-1 and TRBJ1-2; 10 nucleotides agree with TRBD1. The CDR3 has 16 residues. CDR1 is SQVTM, CDR2 ANQGSEA, per germline. The V and J ends lost 7 bases and 3 bases, in that order; junction bases with no gene match: 14. Here the CDR3 DNA reads TGCAGCGCCGTGGGGACAGGGGACCCTCGGGACTATGGCTACACCTTC. This gives the protein CSAVGTGDPRDYGYTF.

This clone was seen just once. The V and J genes are TRBV4-1 and TRBJ1-2; 7 bases line up with TRBD1. Per germline, CDR1 MGHRA and CDR2 YSYEKL. The CDR3 has 15 residues. After removal of 2 bases from V and 0 bases from J, the junction contained 3 bases not matched to a gene. For the CDR3, the DNA is TGCGCCAGCAGCCAATTCGGGACAGCTAACTATGGCTACACCTTC. It is translated as CASSQFGTANYGYTF.

This clone was recorded only once. The chain carries TRBV14 and TRBJ1-5; D perhaps matches TRBD1 (6 bases). V lost 2 bases to trimming and J lost 6 bases, with 11 bases between them. Per the germline V gene, CDR1 is SGHDN and CDR2 is FVKESK. The CDR3 consists of 14 residues. The CDR3 loop reads CASSQMGARQPQHF. The CDR3, as DNA: TGTGCCAGCAGCCAAATGGGGGCTCGTCAGCCCCAGCATTTT.

This clone occurred once. CDR3 in amino acids: CASSASALDRPTDTQYF. The CDR3 nucleotides are TGTGCCAGCAGCGCCTCGGCCCTGGACAGACCCACAGATACGCAGTATTTT. The V and J genes are TRBV9 and TRBJ2-3; D is possibly TRBD1 (6 bases). The CDR3 runs 17 residues. Germline V gene data show CDR1 as SGDLS and CDR2 as YYNGEE. V lost 3 bases and J lost 2, with 19 bases in between.